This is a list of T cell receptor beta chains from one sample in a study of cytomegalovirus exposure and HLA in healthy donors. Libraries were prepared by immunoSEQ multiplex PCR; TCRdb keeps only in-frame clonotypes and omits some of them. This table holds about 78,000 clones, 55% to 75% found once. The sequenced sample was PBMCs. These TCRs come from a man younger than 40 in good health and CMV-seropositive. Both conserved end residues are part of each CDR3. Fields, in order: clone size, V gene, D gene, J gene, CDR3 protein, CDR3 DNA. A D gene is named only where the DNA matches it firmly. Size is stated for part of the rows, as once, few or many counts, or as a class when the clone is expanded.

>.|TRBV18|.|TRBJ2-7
CASSPLIQPGLRTAYEQYF
TGTGCCAGCTCACCACTGATACAACCGGGACTCCGCACGGCTTACGAGCAGTACTTC
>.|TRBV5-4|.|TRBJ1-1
CASSGRRVTEAFF
TGTGCCAGCAGCGGGAGGCGAGTGACTGAAGCTTTCTTT
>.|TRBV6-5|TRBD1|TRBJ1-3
CATSGQKTGNTIYF
TGTGCCACTTCGGGACAGAAGACTGGAAACACCATATATTTT
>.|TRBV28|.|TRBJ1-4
CASSPTLGGTNEKLFF
TGTGCCAGCAGTCCCACTTTGGGGGGGACTAATGAAAAACTGTTTTTT
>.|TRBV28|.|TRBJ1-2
CASSSRSGLFGYTF
TGTGCCAGCAGTTCCCGATCTGGACTGTTTGGCTACACCTTC
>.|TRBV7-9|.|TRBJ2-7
CASIGGKSSYEQYF
TGTGCCAGCATTGGAGGGAAAAGCTCCTACGAGCAGTACTTC
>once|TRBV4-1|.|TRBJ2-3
CASSQDGGSLTDTQYF
TGCGCCAGCAGCCAAGACGGAGGTAGCCTTACAGATACGCAGTATTTT
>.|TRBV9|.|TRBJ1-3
CASSVEGEGNTIYF
TGTGCCAGCAGCGTAGAGGGAGAAGGAAACACCATATATTTT
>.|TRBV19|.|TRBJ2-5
CASSIDTGLETQYF
TGTGCCAGTAGTATAGATACAGGGCTTGAGACCCAGTACTTC
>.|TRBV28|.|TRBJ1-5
CASSSEGGNQPQHF
TGTGCCAGCAGTTCTGAGGGGGGGAATCAGCCCCAGCATTTT
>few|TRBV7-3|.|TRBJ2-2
CASSLEAAGELFF
TGTGCCAGCAGCTTAGAAGCGGCCGGGGAGCTGTTTTTT
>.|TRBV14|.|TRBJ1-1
CASSQNRDTEAFF
TGTGCCAGCAGCCAAAACCGGGACACTGAAGCTTTCTTT
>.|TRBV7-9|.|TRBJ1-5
CAGSVGNQPQHF
TGTGCGGGGAGCGTAGGAAACCAGCCCCAGCATTTT
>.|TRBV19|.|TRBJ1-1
CASSIGGVNTEAFF
TGTGCCAGTAGTATTGGAGGGGTGAACACTGAAGCTTTCTTT
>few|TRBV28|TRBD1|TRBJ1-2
CASSSDLPGQGFYGYTF
TGTGCCAGCAGTTCCGACCTGCCGGGACAGGGATTCTATGGCTACACCTTC
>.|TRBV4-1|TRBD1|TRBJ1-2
CASSQAGTENYGYTF
TGCGCCAGCAGCCAAGCCGGGACAGAGAACTATGGCTACACCTTC
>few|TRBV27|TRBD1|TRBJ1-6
CASSHGQGKNSPLHF
TGTGCCAGCAGCCACGGACAGGGGAAAAATTCACCCCTCCACTTT
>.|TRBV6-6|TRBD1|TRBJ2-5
CASSTRDREETQYF
TGTGCCAGCAGTACCCGGGACAGGGAAGAGACCCAGTACTTC
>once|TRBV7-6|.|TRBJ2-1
CASSLFDRGNEQFF
TGTGCCAGCAGCTTATTCGACCGAGGTAATGAGCAGTTCTTC
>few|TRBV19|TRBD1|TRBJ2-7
CASSSQGQGGYEQYF
TGTGCCAGTAGTTCCCAGGGACAGGGCGGTTACGAGCAGTACTTC
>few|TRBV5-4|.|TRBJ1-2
CASSDQDYGYTF
TGTGCCAGCAGCGACCAGGACTATGGCTACACCTTC
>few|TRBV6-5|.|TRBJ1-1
CAVTLGGPGNTEAFF
TGTGCCGTAACCCTCGGGGGGCCTGGGAACACTGAAGCTTTCTTT
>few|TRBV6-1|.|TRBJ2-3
CASSESRAKWDTQYF
TGTGCCAGCAGTGAATCGCGGGCCAAATGGGATACGCAGTATTTT
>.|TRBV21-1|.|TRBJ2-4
CAAGITLAKNIQYF
TGTGCCGCGGGCATCACTTTAGCCAAAAACATTCAGTACTTC
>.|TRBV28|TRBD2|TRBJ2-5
CASSPPWTSWETQYF
TGTGCCAGCAGTCCCCCCTGGACTAGCTGGGAGACCCAGTACTTC
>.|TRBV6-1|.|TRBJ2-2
CASSGRHPNTGELFF
TGTGCCAGCAGTGGGCGGCATCCGAACACCGGGGAGCTGTTTTTT
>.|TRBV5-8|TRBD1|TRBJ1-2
CASRRFFGTGPTADYGYTF
TGTGCCAGCAGACGATTTTTCGGGACAGGTCCGACGGCGGACTATGGCTACACCTTC
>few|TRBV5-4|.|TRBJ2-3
CASSLVAGLTDTQYF
TGTGCCAGCAGCTTGGTTGCGGGCCTCACAGATACGCAGTATTTT
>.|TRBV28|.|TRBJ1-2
CASRAPGEAHGYTF
TGTGCCAGCAGGGCCCCAGGGGAAGCACATGGCTACACCTTC
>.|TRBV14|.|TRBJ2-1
CASSPTGRSLMRYNEQFF
TGTGCCAGCAGCCCTACCGGAAGGAGTTTAATGAGGTACAATGAGCAGTTCTTC
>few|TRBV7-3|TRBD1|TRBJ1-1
CASSLFPNRGAFF
TGTGCCAGCAGCTTATTTCCAAACAGGGGAGCTTTCTTT
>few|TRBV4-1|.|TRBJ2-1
CASSPAASESSYNEQFF
TGCGCCAGCAGCCCCGCGGCTAGCGAGAGCTCCTACAATGAGCAGTTCTTC